This record looks at one TCR beta chain sequence and its context. The data belong to a study of CD8 T cells in Susac syndrome. Reverse transcription of 0.5 to 1 ug RNA was performed with random hexamers. TCRdb re-analysed the immunoSEQ multiplex PCR reads in MiXCR, keeping a single row per CDR3 protein. The sample has about 130,000 distinct CDR3 sequences, around 94% seen once. With V trimmed by 4 bases and J by 6 bases, 8 bases remained unmatched. This CDR3 spans 14 amino acids. Germline CDR1 and CDR2: SGDLS and YYNGEE. This chain links TRBV9 with TRBJ1-1, with 8 bases fitting TRBD1. The sequence came from a human donor with multiple sclerosis. Sequenced sample: CD4+ T cells from PBMCs. CDR3 protein: CASSTRQGNAEAFF. The CDR3 bases are TGTGCCAGCAGCACCCGACAGGGGAATGCTGAAGCTTTCTTT.